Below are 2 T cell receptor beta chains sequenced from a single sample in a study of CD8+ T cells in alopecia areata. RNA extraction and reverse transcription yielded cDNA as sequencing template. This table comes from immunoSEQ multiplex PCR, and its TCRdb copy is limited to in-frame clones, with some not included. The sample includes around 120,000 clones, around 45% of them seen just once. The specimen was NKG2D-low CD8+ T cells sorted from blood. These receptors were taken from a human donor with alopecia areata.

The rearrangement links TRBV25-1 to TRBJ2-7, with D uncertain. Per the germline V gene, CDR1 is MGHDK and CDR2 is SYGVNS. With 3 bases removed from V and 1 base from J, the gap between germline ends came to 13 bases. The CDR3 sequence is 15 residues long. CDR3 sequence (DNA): TGTGCCAGCAGTGAGCCTTTGGACGGTTCCTACGAGCAGTACTTC. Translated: CASSEPLDGSYEQYF.

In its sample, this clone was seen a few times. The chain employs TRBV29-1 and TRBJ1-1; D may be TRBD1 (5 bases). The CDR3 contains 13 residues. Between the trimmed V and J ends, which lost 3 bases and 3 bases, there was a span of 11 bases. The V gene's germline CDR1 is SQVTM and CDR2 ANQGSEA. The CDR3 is CSVDGSGDTEAFF. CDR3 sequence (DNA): TGCAGCGTTGATGGGTCGGGGGACACTGAAGCTTTCTTT.